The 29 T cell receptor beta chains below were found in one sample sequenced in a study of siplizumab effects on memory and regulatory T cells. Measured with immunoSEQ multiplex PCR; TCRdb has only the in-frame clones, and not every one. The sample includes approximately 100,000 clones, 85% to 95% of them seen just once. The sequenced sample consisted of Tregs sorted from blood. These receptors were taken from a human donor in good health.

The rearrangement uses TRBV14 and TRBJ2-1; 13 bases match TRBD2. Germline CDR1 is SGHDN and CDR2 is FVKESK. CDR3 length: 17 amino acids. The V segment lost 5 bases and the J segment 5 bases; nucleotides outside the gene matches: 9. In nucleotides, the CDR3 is TGTGCCAGCAGCGCCCGACTAGCGGGAGGTTACGACAATGAGCAGTTCTTC. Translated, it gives CASSARLAGGYDNEQFF.

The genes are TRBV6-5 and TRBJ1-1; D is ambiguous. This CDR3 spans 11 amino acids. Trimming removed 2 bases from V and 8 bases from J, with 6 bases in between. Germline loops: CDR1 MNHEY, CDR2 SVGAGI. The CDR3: CASSYRREAFF. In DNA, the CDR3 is TGTGCCAGCAGTTACCGCAGGGAAGCTTTCTTT.

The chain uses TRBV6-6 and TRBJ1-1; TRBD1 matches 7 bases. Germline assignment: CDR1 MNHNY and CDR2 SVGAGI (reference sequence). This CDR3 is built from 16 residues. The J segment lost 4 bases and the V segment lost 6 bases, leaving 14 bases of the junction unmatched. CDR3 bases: TGTGCCAGCAGCCGAAGCATCAGGGGGGGAAGCACTGAAGCTTTCTTT. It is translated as CASSRSIRGGSTEAFF.

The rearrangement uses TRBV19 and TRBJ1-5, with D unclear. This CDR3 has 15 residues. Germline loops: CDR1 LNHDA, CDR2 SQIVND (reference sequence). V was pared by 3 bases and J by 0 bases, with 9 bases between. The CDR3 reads CASSIGVISNQPQHF. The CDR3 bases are TGTGCCAGTAGTATCGGGGTAATTAGCAATCAGCCCCAGCATTTT.

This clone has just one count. CDR3 coding DNA: TGTGCCAGCTCACCAACGACCGGGCTATCTGGGGCCAACGTCCTGACTTTC. Amino acids: CASSPTTGLSGANVLTF. This rearrangement joins TRBV18 to TRBJ2-6; D not resolved. From germline, CDR1 is KGHSH and CDR2 LQKENI. Between the trimmed V and J ends, which lost 2 bases and 1 base, there was a span of 12 bases. The CDR3 runs to 17 residues.

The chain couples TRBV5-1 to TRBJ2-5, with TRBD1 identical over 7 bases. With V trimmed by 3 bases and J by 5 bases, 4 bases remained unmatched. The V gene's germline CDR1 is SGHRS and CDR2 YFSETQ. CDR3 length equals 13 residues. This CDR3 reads CASSYRGGETQYF. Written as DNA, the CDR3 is TGCGCCAGCAGCTACAGGGGTGGGGAGACCCAGTACTTC.

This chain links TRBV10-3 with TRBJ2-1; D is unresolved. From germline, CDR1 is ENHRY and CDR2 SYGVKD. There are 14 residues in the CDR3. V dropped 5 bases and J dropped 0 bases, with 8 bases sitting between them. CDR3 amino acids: CAISMSSSYNEQFF. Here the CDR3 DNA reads TGTGCCATCAGTATGAGCAGCTCCTACAATGAGCAGTTCTTC.

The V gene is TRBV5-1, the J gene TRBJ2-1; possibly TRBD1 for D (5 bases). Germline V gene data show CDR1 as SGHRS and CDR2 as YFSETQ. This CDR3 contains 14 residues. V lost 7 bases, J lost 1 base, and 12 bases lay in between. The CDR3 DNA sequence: TGCGCCAGCTCTGAACAGGTTTCCTACAATGAGCAGTTCTTC. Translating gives CASSEQVSYNEQFF.

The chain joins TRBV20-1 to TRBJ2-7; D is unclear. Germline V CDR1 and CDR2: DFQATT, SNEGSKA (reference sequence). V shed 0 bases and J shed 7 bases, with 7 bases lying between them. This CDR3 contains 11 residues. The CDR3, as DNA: TGCAGTGCTAGAGATGGTCTAGAGCAGTACTTC. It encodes CSARDGLEQYF.

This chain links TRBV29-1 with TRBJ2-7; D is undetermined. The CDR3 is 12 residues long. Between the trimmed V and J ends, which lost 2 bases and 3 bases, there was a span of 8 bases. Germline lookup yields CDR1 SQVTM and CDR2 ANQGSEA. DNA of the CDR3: TGCAGCGTTGAAAGGCAGAACTACGAGCAGTACTTC. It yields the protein CSVERQNYEQYF.

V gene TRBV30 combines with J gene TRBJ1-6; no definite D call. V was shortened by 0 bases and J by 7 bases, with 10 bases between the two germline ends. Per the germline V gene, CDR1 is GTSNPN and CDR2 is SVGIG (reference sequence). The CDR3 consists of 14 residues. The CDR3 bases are TGTGCCTGGAGTGTCGATATACGCAATTCACCCCTCCACTTT. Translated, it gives CAWSVDIRNSPLHF.

For the CDR3, the DNA is TGTGCCAGCAGCGAAACAGTCGGGATAAGCACAGATACGCAGTATTTT. It specifies CASSETVGISTDTQYF. The gene calls are TRBV11-2 and TRBJ2-3; D possibly corresponds to TRBD2 (5 bases). The CDR3 runs 16 residues. V gave up 5 bases and J gave up 0 bases, with 15 bases separating them. CDR1 and CDR2 from the germline V gene are SGHAT and FQNNGV.

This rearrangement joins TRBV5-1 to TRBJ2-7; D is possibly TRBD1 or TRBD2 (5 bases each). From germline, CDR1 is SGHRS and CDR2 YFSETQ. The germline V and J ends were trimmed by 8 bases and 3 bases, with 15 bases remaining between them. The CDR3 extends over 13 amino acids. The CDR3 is CASSQGVYYEQYF. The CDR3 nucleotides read TGCGCCAGTTCGCAGGGAGTTTACTACGAGCAGTACTTC.

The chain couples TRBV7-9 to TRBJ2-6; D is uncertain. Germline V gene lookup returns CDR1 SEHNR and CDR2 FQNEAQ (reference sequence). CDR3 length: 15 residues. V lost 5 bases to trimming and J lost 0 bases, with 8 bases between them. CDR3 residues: CASSLYHSGANVLTF. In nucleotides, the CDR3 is TGTGCCAGCAGCCTATACCACTCTGGGGCCAACGTCCTGACTTTC.

In DNA form, the CDR3 reads TGTGCCAGCAGCTTAGATAGTTCAGTCTACGAGCAGTACTTC. It specifies CASSLDSSVYEQYF. The chain is built from TRBV11-2 and TRBJ2-7; D call uncertain. This CDR3 contains 14 residues. Germline V lookup: CDR1 SGHAT, CDR2 FQNNGV. Trimming removed 0 bases at V and 3 bases at J, with 9 bases between.

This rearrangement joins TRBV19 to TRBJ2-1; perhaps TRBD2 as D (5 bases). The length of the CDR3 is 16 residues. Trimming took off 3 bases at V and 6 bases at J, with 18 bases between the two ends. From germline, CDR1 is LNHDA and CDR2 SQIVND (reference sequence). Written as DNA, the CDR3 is TGTGCCAGTAGTATTCCCGCTAGCCCTCGCTCCAATGAGCAGTTCTTC. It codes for CASSIPASPRSNEQFF.

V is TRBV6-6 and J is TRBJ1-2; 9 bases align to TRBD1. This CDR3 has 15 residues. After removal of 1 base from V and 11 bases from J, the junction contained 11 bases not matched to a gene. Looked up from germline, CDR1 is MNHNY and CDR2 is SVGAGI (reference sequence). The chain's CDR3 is CASSYYRGRLKGYTF. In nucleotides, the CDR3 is TGTGCCAGCAGTTACTACAGGGGGCGTTTAAAGGGTTACACCTTC.

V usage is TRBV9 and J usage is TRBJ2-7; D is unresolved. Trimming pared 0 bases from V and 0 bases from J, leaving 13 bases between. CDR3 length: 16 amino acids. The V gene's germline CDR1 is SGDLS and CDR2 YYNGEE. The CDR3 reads CASSVADETSSYEQYF. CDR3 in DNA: TGTGCCAGCAGCGTAGCTGATGAGACAAGCTCCTACGAGCAGTACTTC.

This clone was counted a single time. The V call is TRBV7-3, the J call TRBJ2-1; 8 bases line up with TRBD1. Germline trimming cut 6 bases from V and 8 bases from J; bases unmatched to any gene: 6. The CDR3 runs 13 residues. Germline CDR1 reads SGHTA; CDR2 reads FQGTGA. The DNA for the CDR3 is TGTGCCAGCAGTTTCAGGGGGCACGATGAGCAGTTCTTC. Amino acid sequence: CASSFRGHDEQFF.

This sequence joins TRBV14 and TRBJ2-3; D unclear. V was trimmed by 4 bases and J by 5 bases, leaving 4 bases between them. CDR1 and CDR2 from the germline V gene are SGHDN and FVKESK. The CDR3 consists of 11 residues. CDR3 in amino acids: CASSRLDTQYF. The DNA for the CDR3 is TGTGCCAGCAGCCGGTTAGATACGCAGTATTTT.

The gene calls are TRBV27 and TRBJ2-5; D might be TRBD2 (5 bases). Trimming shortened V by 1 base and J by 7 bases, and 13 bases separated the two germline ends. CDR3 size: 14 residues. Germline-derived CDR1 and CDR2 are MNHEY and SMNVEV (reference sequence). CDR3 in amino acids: CASSLLAGGLTQYF. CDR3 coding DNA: TGTGCCAGCAGTTTATTAGCTGGAGGTTTGACCCAGTACTTC.

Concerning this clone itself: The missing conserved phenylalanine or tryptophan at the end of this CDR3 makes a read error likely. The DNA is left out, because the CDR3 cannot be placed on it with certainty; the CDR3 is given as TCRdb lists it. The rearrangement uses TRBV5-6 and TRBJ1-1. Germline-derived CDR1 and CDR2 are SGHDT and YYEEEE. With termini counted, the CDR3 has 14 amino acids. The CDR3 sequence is CASSQGSHSGLTTT.

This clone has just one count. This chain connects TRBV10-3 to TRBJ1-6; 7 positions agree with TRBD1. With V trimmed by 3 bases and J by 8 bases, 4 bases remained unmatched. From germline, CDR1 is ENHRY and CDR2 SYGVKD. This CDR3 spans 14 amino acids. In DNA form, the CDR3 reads TGTGCCATCAGTGAAGGGGGCTCGGATTCACCCCTCCACTTT. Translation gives CAISEGGSDSPLHF.

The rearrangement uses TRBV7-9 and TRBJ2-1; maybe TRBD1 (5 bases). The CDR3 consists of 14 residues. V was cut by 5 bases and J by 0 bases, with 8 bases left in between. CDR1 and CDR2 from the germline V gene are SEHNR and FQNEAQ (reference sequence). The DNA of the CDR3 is TGTGCCAGCAGCGGACAAAGCTCCTACAATGAGCAGTTCTTC. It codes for CASSGQSSYNEQFF.

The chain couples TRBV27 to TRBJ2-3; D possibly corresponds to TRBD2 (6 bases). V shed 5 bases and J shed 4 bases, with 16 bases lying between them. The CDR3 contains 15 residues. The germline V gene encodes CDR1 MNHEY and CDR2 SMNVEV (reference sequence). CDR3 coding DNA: TGTGCCAGCAGTCCTCTCGGGGGTCGCGCAGATACGCAGTATTTT. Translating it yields CASSPLGGRADTQYF.

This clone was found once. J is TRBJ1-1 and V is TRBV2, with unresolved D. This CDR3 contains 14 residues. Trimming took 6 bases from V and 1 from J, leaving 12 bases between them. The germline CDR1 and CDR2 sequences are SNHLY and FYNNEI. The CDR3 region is CASSGTYKNTEAFF. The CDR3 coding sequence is TGTGCCAGCAGCGGAACGTACAAGAACACTGAAGCTTTCTTT.

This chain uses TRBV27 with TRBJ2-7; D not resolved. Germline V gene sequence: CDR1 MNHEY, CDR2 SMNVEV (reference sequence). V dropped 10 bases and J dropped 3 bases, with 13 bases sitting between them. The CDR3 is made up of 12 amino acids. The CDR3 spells CATGPRFYEQYF. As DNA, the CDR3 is TGTGCCACCGGACCCCGTTTCTACGAGCAGTACTTC.

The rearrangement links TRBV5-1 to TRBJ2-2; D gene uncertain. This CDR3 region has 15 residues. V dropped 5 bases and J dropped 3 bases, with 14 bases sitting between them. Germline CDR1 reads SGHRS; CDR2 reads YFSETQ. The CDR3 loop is CASSVGIHHTGELFF. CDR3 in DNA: TGCGCCAGCAGTGTCGGCATACACCACACCGGGGAGCTGTTTTTT.

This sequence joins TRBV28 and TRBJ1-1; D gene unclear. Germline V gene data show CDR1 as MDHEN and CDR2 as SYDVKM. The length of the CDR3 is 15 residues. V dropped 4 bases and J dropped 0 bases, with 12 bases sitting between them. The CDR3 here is CASSYERSMNTEAFF. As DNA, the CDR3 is TGTGCCAGCAGTTACGAGAGGTCAATGAACACTGAAGCTTTCTTT.